This T cell receptor beta chain was sequenced in a study of T cells after yellow fever vaccination. Study details: Fractions low in cell number were prepared with SMART-Seq v4 Ultra Low Input.

Per the germline V gene, CDR1 is SQVTM and CDR2 is ANQGSEA. V lost 3 bases and J lost 6; bases outside the gene matches: 10. This CDR3 contains 16 residues. Overall study findings and caveats: The presence of abundant clonotypes contaminating from the bulk population was possible in FACS-sorted repertoires.

A single record per CDR3 protein comes from TCRdb applying MiXCR to the 5' RACE reads. The sample holds 300,000 or so distinct CDR3 sequences; 8.7% are singletons and the top ten take over 3%. This clonotype was detected many times. What it binds is unknown. The TCR originated in a man between 18 and 29 years old who received the YFV17D yellow fever vaccine. The sample here was CD4+ T cells sorted from PBMCs, taken 5 days after the yellow fever booster vaccination. The J gene is TRBJ2-1, the V gene TRBV29-1; 11 bases map to TRBD2. The CDR3 is CSVDLTSGGGVNEQFF. CDR3 nucleotide sequence: TGCAGCGTTGACCTTACTAGCGGGGGAGGGGTCAATGAGCAGTTCTTC.